This T cell receptor (beta chain) was obtained from a study of Graves' ophthalmopathy and Graves' hyperthyroidism. Background on the study: The collection of peripheral blood took place at initial diagnosis, before any treatment.

Clinical symptoms, serum thyroxine, TRAb, thyroid ultrasound and orbital computed tomography formed the basis of diagnosis. CDR1 ENHRY and CDR2 SYGVKD come from the germline V gene. After removal of 10 bases from V and 2 bases from J, the junction contained 20 bases not matched to a gene. The CDR3 has 18 amino acids. Scientists amplified the TCR beta CDR3 regions from RNA transcripts. First-round RT-PCR used HTBI primers; second-round multiplex PCR followed. TCRdb independently ran MiXCR on the multiplex PCR reads; one entry per CDR3 protein. There are hundreds of thousands of distinct CDR3 sequences in the sample; roughly 40% occur only once, and roughly 46% lies in the top ten.

The clonotype was recovered from an adult man with Graves' ophthalmopathy. The V and J genes are TRBV10-3 and TRBJ1-5; 7 bases are shared with TRBD1. Sample: peripheral blood. The CDR3 protein is CASAGSGAGGWGNQPQHF. In DNA form, the CDR3 reads TGTGCCAGCGCCGGCTCGGGGGCAGGGGGTTGGGGCAATCAGCCCCAGCATTTT.